This TCR beta chain was recorded in a study of blood T cell repertoires in COVID-19. The overall study: The United States, Italy and Spain supplied acute and convalescent COVID-19 samples. The cDNA or gDNA used as material had been derived from T cells, B-cell-depleted T cells, or PBMCs.

Profiling relied on immunoSEQ multiplex PCR, and the TCRdb table lists in-frame clones only, not all of them. The sample consists of roughly 180,000 clones, around 74% of them appearing once. Seattle's cohort entered during active infection and was followed longitudinally. The CDR3 has 12 residues. Trimming took off 4 bases at V and 6 bases at J, with 7 bases between the two ends. Germline V gives CDR1 SGHTA, CDR2 FQGTGA. Sequences were obtained from peripheral blood. This chain uses TRBV7-3 with TRBJ1-5; D uncertain. This clonotype was sampled from a woman in her fifties or sixties with COVID-19, enrolled during active disease. CDR3 in amino acids: CASSSLFQPQHF. Here the CDR3 DNA reads TGTGCCAGCAGCTCCCTCTTTCAGCCCCAGCATTTT.